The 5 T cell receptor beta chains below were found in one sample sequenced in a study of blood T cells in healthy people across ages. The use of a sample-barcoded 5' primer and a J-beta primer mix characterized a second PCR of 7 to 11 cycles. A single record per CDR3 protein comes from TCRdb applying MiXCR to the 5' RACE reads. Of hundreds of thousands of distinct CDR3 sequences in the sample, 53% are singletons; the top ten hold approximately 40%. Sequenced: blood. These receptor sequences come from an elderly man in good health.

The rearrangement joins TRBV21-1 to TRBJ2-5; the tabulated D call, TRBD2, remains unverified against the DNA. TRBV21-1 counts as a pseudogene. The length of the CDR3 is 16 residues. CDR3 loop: CASSRPVLAEQETQYF. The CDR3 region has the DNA TGTGCCAGCAGCAGGCCGGTTTTAGCGGAGCAAGAGACCCAGTACTTC.

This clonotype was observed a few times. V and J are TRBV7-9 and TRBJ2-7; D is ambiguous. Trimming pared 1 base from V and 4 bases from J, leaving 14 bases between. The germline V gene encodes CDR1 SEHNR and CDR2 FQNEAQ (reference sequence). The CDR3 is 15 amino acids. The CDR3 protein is CASSLDLSREYEQYF. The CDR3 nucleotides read TGTGCCAGCAGCTTAGACTTGTCCAGAGAATACGAGCAGTACTTC.

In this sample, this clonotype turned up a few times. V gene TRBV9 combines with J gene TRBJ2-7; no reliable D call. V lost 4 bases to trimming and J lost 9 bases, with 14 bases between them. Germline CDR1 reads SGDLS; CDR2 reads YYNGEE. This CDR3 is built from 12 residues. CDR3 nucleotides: TGTGCCAGCAGCTCTCCCCATGCGTGGCAGTACTTC. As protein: CASSSPHAWQYF. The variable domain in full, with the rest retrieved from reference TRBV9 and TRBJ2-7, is DSGVTQTPKHLITATGQRVTLRCSPRSGDLSVYWYQQSLDQGLQFLIQYYNGEERAKGNILERFSAQQFPDLHSELNLSSLELGDSALYFCASSSPHAWQYFGPGTRLTVT.

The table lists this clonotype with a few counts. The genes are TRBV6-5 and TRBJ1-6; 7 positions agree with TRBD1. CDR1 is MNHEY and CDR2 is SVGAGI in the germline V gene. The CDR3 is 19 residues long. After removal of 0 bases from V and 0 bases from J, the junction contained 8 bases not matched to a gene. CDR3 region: CASSYSRQGSISYNSPLHF. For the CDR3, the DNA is TGTGCCAGCAGTTACTCCCGACAGGGTTCCATCTCCTATAATTCACCCCTCCACTTT.

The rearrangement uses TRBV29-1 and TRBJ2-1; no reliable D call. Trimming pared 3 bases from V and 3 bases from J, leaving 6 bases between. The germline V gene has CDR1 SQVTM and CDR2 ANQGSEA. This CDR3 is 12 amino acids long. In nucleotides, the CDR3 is TGCAGCGTTGATCCGGGCTACAATGAGCAGTTCTTC. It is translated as CSVDPGYNEQFF.